This passage covers 7 T cell receptor beta chains from one sample sequenced in a study of immune evolution from preneoplasia to lung adenocarcinoma. Libraries were prepared by immunoSEQ multiplex PCR; TCRdb keeps only in-frame clonotypes and omits some of them. This repertoire shows approximately 6,700 clones, roughly 75% found once; its top ten account for approximately 6%. Sequencing used FFPE adjacent normal lung tissue. All receptors come from a person aged 55-80 years with lung adenocarcinoma.

This clone has only a few counts. The chain joins TRBV5-1 to TRBJ1-2; 10 positions agree with TRBD1. V was pared by 4 bases and J by 3 bases, with 3 bases of the junction left unmatched. The CDR3 is 14 amino acids. The germline V gene has CDR1 SGHRS and CDR2 YFSETQ. CDR3 DNA: TGCGCCAGCAGCACAGGACAGGGGGACTATGGCTACACCTTC. Residues: CASSTGQGDYGYTF.

V and J are TRBV28 and TRBJ2-3, with D possibly being TRBD2 (6 bases). V was pared by 3 bases and J by 6 bases, with 10 bases between. Germline values: CDR1 MDHEN, CDR2 SYDVKM. CDR3 length: 13 residues. CDR3 DNA sequence: TGTGCCAGCAGTTTCGGCGGGGTGGATACGCAGTATTTT. This sequence encodes CASSFGGVDTQYF.

V is TRBV12-5 and J is TRBJ2-1; the match to TRBD2 covers 11 bases. Germline CDR1 is LGHNT and CDR2 is FRNRAP. J lost 6 bases, V lost 1 base, and 8 bases had no gene match. The CDR3 extends over 17 amino acids. The CDR3, as DNA: TGTGCTAGTGGTTTGGATAGCGGGAGGGCTCGGGGCAATGAGCAGTTCTTC. This translates into CASGLDSGRARGNEQFF.

The chain carries TRBV10-2 and TRBJ2-4; D call uncertain. The CDR3 covers 13 residues. V was shortened by 4 bases and J by 0 bases, with 4 bases between the two germline ends. Germline V lookup: CDR1 WSHSY, CDR2 SAAADI. CDR3 amino acids: CASSGLAKNIQYF. The CDR3 DNA sequence: TGCGCCAGCAGTGGTCTAGCCAAAAACATTCAGTACTTC.

A few counts support this clone. The chain recombines TRBV5-1 with TRBJ1-2, with TRBD1 identical over 8 bases. CDR1 and CDR2 (germline): SGHRS, YFSETQ. V dropped 0 bases and J dropped 3; count of bases not matched to a gene: 4. The CDR3 runs to 15 residues. In DNA, the CDR3 is TGCGCCAGCAGCTTGGTGCCAGGGGGCGACTATGGCTACACCTTC. Its protein is CASSLVPGGDYGYTF.

The J gene is TRBJ1-2, the V gene TRBV30; tentative D call: TRBD1 (6 bases). V dropped 8 bases and J dropped 5 bases, with 21 bases sitting between them. There are 14 residues in the CDR3. Germline CDR1 is GTSNPN and CDR2 is SVGIG (reference sequence). The CDR3 region has the DNA TGTGCCCGCGAGAACAGGGTTCAGGAATATGGCTACACCTTC. It specifies CARENRVQEYGYTF.

The CDR3 nucleotides read TGTGCCAGCAGCCCCCAAGGTCAGGCCGGAAACACCATATATTTT. This codes for CASSPQGQAGNTIYF. The chain carries TRBV7-3 and TRBJ1-3; no reliable D call. Per germline, CDR1 SGHTA and CDR2 FQGTGA. The CDR3 has 15 amino acids. V lost 5 bases, J lost 4 bases, and 15 bases lay in between.